The 4 T cell receptor beta chains in this list originate from one sample, sequenced in a study of cytomegalovirus exposure and HLA in healthy donors. In the PCR, 60 Vbeta and 13 Jbeta primers were used. The table came from immunoSEQ multiplex PCR; TCRdb's copy has only in-frame clones and leaves some out. The repertoire has around 300,000 clones, roughly 70% of them found once; the top ten carry 2% to 2.5%. What was sequenced was PBMCs. The receptors come from a female donor in good health and CMV-seronegative.

The genes are TRBV11-3 and TRBJ1-1, with D possibly TRBD1 on 5 matching bases. Germline V gene data show CDR1 as SGHNT and CDR2 as YENEEA. Trimming pared 0 bases from V and 1 base from J, leaving 12 bases between. The CDR3 is 16 amino acids. The CDR3 DNA reads TGTGCCAGCAGCTTAGAAAGCGCGGGGGGGAACACTGAAGCTTTCTTT. Protein product: CASSLESAGGNTEAFF.

The CDR3 sequence: CASKTSPPGDSYNEQFF. CDR3 in DNA: TGTGCCAGCAAAACATCCCCCCCGGGGGACTCCTACAATGAGCAGTTCTTC. V usage is TRBV27 and J usage is TRBJ2-1, with a possible D match to TRBD2 (6 bases). Germline lookup yields CDR1 MNHEY and CDR2 SMNVEV (reference sequence). The V end lost 7 bases, the J end lost 0 bases, and 19 bases lay between the germline ends. This CDR3 contains 17 residues.

The V and J genes are TRBV21-1 and TRBJ1-2. TRBV21-1 is an annotated pseudogene. The CDR3 is 15 amino acids. The CDR3 here is CASSLPEGRNYGYTF. CDR3 nucleotide sequence: TGTGCCAGCAGCCTACCGGAGGGGAGAAACTATGGCTACACCTTC.

The chain joins TRBV6-5 to TRBJ2-5, with D perhaps TRBD2 (6 bases). The end of the DNA is better explained by TRBJ2-7, so the J call may be wrong. In germline, CDR1 is MNHEY, CDR2 SVGAGI. The CDR3 has 15 amino acids. CDR3 amino acids: CASSYSDGSSYEQYF. CDR3 coding DNA: TGTGCCAGCAGTTACAGTGACGGGAGCTCCTACGAGCAGTACTTC.